A selection of T cell receptor beta chains follows, all from one sample in a study of blood T cell repertoires in COVID-19. Repertoires were generated with immunoSEQ multiplex PCR, while TCRdb's copy carries only in-frame clones and drops some. The table lists 250,000 to 350,000 clones, roughly 87% of them singletons. Sequencing used peripheral blood. These receptors originate from a woman in her forties or fifties who had recovered from COVID-19. Both conserved end residues are part of each CDR3. The D gene is left open where the match is weak. Part of the rows lack a size; the others show once, few, many or a class for expanded clones.

CDR3nt	CDR3aa	len	v_gene	j_gene	d_gene	abundance
TGTGCCACCAGCAGAGATTTGGCAGGGGTAGAGCCTAACTATGGCTACACCTTC	CATSRDLAGVEPNYGYTF	18	TRBV15	TRBJ1-2	.	.
TGTGCCAGCAGGCCTCCCGGGACAGGACTCACCGGGGAGCTGTTTTTT	CASRPPGTGLTGELFF	16	TRBV27	TRBJ2-2	TRBD1	.
TGTGCCGCAGGGACAGGGGAAATTCAGCCCCAGCATTTT	CAAGTGEIQPQHF	13	TRBV10-3	TRBJ1-5	TRBD1	.
TGCAGCGTTGAATACGGGACAGGGTTAGATGAGCAGTTCTTC	CSVEYGTGLDEQFF	14	TRBV29-1	TRBJ2-1	TRBD1	.
TGCGCCAGCAGCTTGGTAGAGGGAACAGCCAAAAACATTCAGTACTTC	CASSLVEGTAKNIQYF	16	TRBV5-1	TRBJ2-4	.	.
TGTGCCAGCAGCTTACGGAGGGGACCGGACACTGAAGCTTTCTTT	CASSLRRGPDTEAFF	15	TRBV27	TRBJ1-1	.	.
TGTGCCAGCAGCTTGGACAGGAACACTGAAGCTTTCTTT	CASSLDRNTEAFF	13	TRBV7-2	TRBJ1-1	.	.
TGTGCCAGCAGTTTTGGGGCCCGGGGGGGCTCCTACGAGCAGTACTTC	CASSFGARGGSYEQYF	16	TRBV28	TRBJ2-7	TRBD2	.
TGTGCCACCCTCCGGGACTCCACAGATACGCAGTATTTT	CATLRDSTDTQYF	13	TRBV19	TRBJ2-3	.	.
TGTGCCAGCACCCCCGGACCGGGACAGGGGGCCAAAAACATTCAGTACTTC	CASTPGPGQGAKNIQYF	17	TRBV9	TRBJ2-4	TRBD1	.
TGTGCCAGCACCGAGGAGCAGGGAGAGACCCAGTACTTC	CASTEEQGETQYF	13	TRBV7-9	TRBJ2-5	.	.
TGTGCCAGCAGCCTCGGACAGGGGGCTGAAGCTTTCTTT	CASSLGQGAEAFF	13	TRBV11-1	TRBJ1-1	TRBD1	.
TGTGCCAGCAACTACGGACAGGGCTCCCCCGGGGAGACCCAGTACTTC	CASNYGQGSPGETQYF	16	TRBV2	TRBJ2-5	TRBD1	.
TGCGCCAGCAGCCGACTACCCGGACAGGGACAGACCCAGTACTTC	CASSRLPGQGQTQYF	15	TRBV5-1	TRBJ2-5	TRBD1	.
TGTGCCAGTACCCCAAGAGCAGGGCCTGGCTACACCTTC	CASTPRAGPGYTF	13	TRBV19	TRBJ1-2	.	.
TGCGCCAGCAGACAGGGGGCGGCGAACACTGAAGCTTTCTTT	CASRQGAANTEAFF	14	TRBV5-1	TRBJ1-1	TRBD1	.
TGTGCCAGCAGTGACAGGACCGGAACTTTCTTT	CASSDRTGTFF	11	TRBV6-6	TRBJ1-1	.	.
TGCGCCAGCAGCGCCGGGACTAGCGGAACCTACGAGCAGTACTTC	CASSAGTSGTYEQYF	15	TRBV4-3	TRBJ2-7	TRBD2	.
TGTGCCAGCAGCCTACCGGGACACCTGTCCACAGATACGCAGTATTTT	CASSLPGHLSTDTQYF	16	TRBV6-2/TRBV6-3	TRBJ2-3	.	.
TGCAGCGTTGAATCAGGGGCCGGCACTGAAGCTTTCTTT	CSVESGAGTEAFF	13	TRBV29-1	TRBJ1-1	.	.
TGTGCCAGTAGTCTTCAGGGGGCGAACTACGAGCAGTACTTC	CASSLQGANYEQYF	14	TRBV19	TRBJ2-7	TRBD1	.
TGTGCCATCAGTCTCGGACTAGCGGGAGTGAATGAGCAGTTCTTC	CAISLGLAGVNEQFF	15	TRBV10-3	TRBJ2-1	TRBD2	.
TGTGCCAGCAGCAACTCCCGCCTCGGGGAGCTGTTTTTT	CASSNSRLGELFF	13	TRBV6-2/TRBV6-3	TRBJ2-2	.	.
TGTGCCAGCAGTCGGGACTTCGATAGCAATCAGCCCCAGCATTTT	CASSRDFDSNQPQHF	15	TRBV6-5	TRBJ1-5	.	.
TGCGCCAGCAGCCATCCAGGTCTGGGCGAGGAAAAACTGTTTTTT	CASSHPGLGEEKLFF	15	TRBV5-1	TRBJ1-4	.	.
TGTGCCAGCAGCTTGGCCCCCGGGGGTTTGGGCTACGAGCAGTACTTC	CASSLAPGGLGYEQYF	16	TRBV5-6	TRBJ2-7	.	.
TGTGCCAGCAGTGGATGGCAGCGGGGTTCACCCCTCCACTTT	CASSGWQRGSPLHF	14	TRBV2	TRBJ1-6	.	once
TGTGCCAGCAGTCTCGGACAGCTCTATGGCTACACCTTC	CASSLGQLYGYTF	13	TRBV28	TRBJ1-2	.	.
TGTGCCAGCGGTAAGACACGGTTCTACGAGCAGTACTTC	CASGKTRFYEQYF	13	TRBV6-6	TRBJ2-7	.	few
TGCACCAGCAGCCAAGAGAGAGGGGGTCGAGAGACCCAGTACTTC	CTSSQERGGRETQYF	15	TRBV1	TRBJ2-5	.	.
TGTGCCAGCAGCTACAAACAGGGGGAATTCTACAATGAGCAGTTCTTC	CASSYKQGEFYNEQFF	16	TRBV13	TRBJ2-1	TRBD1	.
TGCGCCAGCACCCTTCCCTGGACAGAATATTTT	CASTLPWTEYF	11	TRBV5-1	TRBJ1-4	.	once
TGTGCCACCAGTGATTCGACTAGCGGGATCGCAGATACGCAGTATTTT	CATSDSTSGIADTQYF	16	TRBV24-1	TRBJ2-3	TRBD2	.
TGTGCCAGCAGCCGAAGGCTAGCGGGGGCCGGTAGCACAGATACGCAGTATTTT	CASSRRLAGAGSTDTQYF	18	TRBV4-2	TRBJ2-3	TRBD2	.
TGCGCAGAGGGCTATGGCTACACCTTC	CAEGYGYTF	9	TRBV20-1	TRBJ1-2	.	.
TGTGCCAGCAGCCTTGTTGGAAGCGGACCAGATACGCAGTATTTT	CASSLVGSGPDTQYF	15	TRBV4-2	TRBJ2-3	.	.
TGTGCCAGCAGTCTAGCGGGAGGGCCCGGGGATGAGCAGTTCTTC	CASSLAGGPGDEQFF	15	TRBV7-2	TRBJ2-1	TRBD2	.
TGCGCCAGCAAGGCAGGGGGCTCCTACAATGAGCAGTTCTTC	CASKAGGSYNEQFF	14	TRBV5-1	TRBJ2-1	TRBD1	.
TGTGCCAGCAGTTGGGACACGCACTCTGGAAACACCATATATTTT	CASSWDTHSGNTIYF	15	TRBV28	TRBJ1-3	.	.
TGTGCCAGCAGCTTAGACAGGGGACGAATCTACGAGCAGTACTTC	CASSLDRGRIYEQYF	15	TRBV11-2	TRBJ2-7	.	.
TGTGCCAGCAGCCAGGCCCGGGGTAGCGTCTACGAGCAGTACTTC	CASSQARGSVYEQYF	15	TRBV3-1/TRBV3-2	TRBJ2-7	.	.
TGTGCCAGCAGGGAACTTCAGGGGGCCCGATACTACGAGCAGTACTTC	CASRELQGARYYEQYF	16	TRBV6-1	TRBJ2-7	TRBD1	many
TGCGCCAGCAGCCAAGCCACGGCGGGTGCGGGGACCTACAATGAGCAGTTCTTC	CASSQATAGAGTYNEQFF	18	TRBV4-3	TRBJ2-1	.	.